This TCR beta chain stems from a study of regulatory T cells in long-lasting Graves disease. Through Arm-PCR of CDR3 regions and iRepertoire HTBI primers, TCR beta libraries were built. Each CDR3 protein is one row after TCRdb ran MiXCR on the multiplex PCR reads. This sample has roughly 500,000 distinct CDR3 sequences, with 20% to 25% found just once. Time point noted: persistent/refractory GD, antithyroid drugs over 5 years with positive TRAb. There was RNA extracted from PBMCs, and the TCR library was made from it. Study observations and caveats: Lower TCR diversity characterized persistent Graves' patients relative to newly diagnosed patients. Relative to new patients (around 1,000), persistent patients exhibited greater sharing of public clonotypes (approximately 2,700).

This clonotype was recorded a few times. Its antigen is unknown. This sequence was found in a female donor with Graves disease. Here the sequenced sample was peripheral blood mononuclear cells (PBMCs), taken when the disease was refractory, from a patient treated with antithyroid drugs.

The CDR3 region is CASSESLVSLRDSSYEQYF. CDR3 DNA sequence: TGTGCCAGCAGTGAATCCCTAGTAAGCCTCCGGGACAGCTCCTACGAGCAGTACTTC. V gene TRBV6-1 combines with J gene TRBJ2-7; 7 positions match TRBD1. Germline V lookup: CDR1 MNHNS, CDR2 SASEGT. There are 19 residues in the CDR3. V was clipped by 2 bases and J by 0 bases; unmatched bases: 16.